This T cell receptor (beta chain) was captured by sequencing in a study of blood T cell repertoires in COVID-19. Study background: In each case, the material was cDNA or gDNA derived from T cells, B-cell-depleted T cells, or PBMCs.

Trimming pared 4 bases from V and 2 bases from J, leaving 11 bases between. The CDR3 extends over 14 amino acids. Germline assignment: CDR1 MNHEY and CDR2 SMNVEV (reference sequence). In this sample, this clone turned up once. Original analysis: Reference gene primer amplification in the assay estimated nucleated cell counts. Produced via immunoSEQ multiplex PCR; TCRdb's table is partial and in-frame only. V, J and clone size reflect that table, while D and trimming were determined from the DNA. Counted here are approximately 300,000 clones, about 85% occurring once; the ten biggest clones make up roughly 0.94%.

Source material: peripheral blood. The receptor was derived from a human donor with COVID-19, enrolled during active disease. The donor label of this sample is uncertain. This chain links TRBV27 with TRBJ1-2; perhaps TRBD1 as D (5 bases). CDR3 residues: CASSWTGGNYGYTF. CDR3 bases: TGTGCCAGCAGTTGGACTGGGGGGAACTATGGCTACACCTTC.